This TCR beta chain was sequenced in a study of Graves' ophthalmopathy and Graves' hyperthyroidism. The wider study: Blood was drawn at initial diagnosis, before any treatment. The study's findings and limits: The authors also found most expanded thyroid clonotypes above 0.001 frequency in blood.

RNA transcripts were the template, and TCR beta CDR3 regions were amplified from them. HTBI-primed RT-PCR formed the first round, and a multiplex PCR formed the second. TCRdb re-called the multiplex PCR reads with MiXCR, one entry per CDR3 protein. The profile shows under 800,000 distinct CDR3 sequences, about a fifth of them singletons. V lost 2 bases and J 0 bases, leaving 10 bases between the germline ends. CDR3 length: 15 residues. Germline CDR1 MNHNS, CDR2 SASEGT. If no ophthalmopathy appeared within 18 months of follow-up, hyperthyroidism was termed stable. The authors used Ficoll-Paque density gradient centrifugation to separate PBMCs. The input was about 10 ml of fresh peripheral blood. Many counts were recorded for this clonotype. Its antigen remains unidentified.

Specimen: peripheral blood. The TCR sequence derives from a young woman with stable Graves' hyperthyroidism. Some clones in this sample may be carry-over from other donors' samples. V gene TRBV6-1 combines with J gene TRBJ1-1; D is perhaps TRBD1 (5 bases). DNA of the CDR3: TGTGCCAGCAGTGAACCAGGGCGCATGAACACTGAAGCTTTCTTT. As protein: CASSEPGRMNTEAFF.